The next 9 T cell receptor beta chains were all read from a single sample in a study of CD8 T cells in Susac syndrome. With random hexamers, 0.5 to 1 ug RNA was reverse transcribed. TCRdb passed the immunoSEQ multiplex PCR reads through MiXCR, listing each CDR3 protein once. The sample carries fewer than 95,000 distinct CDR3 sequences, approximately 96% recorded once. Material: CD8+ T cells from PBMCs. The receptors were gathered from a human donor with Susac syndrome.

The CDR3: CSVRLLSGANVLTF. The CDR3 coding sequence is TGCAGCGTCCGTCTACTATCTGGGGCCAACGTCCTGACTTTC. This chain links TRBV29-1 with TRBJ2-6, with D uncertain. The CDR3 is 14 amino acids. In germline, CDR1 is SQVTM, CDR2 ANQGSEA. V was shortened by 6 bases and J by 1 base, with 10 bases between the two germline ends. Full variable domain (outside the CDR3, taken from reference TRBV29-1 and TRBJ2-6): SAVISQKPSRDICQRGTSLTIQCQVDSQVTMMFWYRQQPGQSLTLIATANQGSEATYESGFVIDKFPISRPNLTFSTLTVSNMSPEDSSIYLCSVRLLSGANVLTFGAGSRLTVL.

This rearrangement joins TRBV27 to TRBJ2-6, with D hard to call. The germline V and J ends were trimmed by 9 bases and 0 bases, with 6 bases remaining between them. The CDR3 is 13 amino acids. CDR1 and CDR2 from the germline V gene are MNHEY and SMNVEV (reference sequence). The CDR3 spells CASRSSGANVLTF. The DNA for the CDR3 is TGTGCCAGTCGCAGCTCTGGGGCCAACGTCCTGACTTTC.

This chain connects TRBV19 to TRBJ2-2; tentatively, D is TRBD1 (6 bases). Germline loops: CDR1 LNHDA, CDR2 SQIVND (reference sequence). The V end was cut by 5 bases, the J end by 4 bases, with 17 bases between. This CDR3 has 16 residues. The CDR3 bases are TGTGCCAGTAGTTCACAGGGTCGTGGTGGCACCGGGGAGCTGTTTTTT. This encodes CASSSQGRGGTGELFF.

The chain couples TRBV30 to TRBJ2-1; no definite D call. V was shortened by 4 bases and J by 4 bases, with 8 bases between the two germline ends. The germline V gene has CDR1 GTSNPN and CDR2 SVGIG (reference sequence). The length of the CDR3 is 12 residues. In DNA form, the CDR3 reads TGTGCCTGGACACCCGGGTACAATGAGCAGTTCTTC. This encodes CAWTPGYNEQFF. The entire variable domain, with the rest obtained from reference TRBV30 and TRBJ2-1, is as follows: SQTIHQWPATLVQPVGSPLSLECTVEGTSNPNLYWYRQAAGRGLQLLFYSVGIGQISSEVPQNLSASRPQDRQFILSSKKLLLSDSGFYLCAWTPGYNEQFFGPGTRLTVL.

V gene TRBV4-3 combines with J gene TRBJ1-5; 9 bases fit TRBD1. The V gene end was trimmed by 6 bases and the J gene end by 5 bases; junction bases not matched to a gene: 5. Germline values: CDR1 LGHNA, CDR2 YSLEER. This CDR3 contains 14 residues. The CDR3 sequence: CASSGDRDDQPQHF. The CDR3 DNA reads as TGCGCCAGCAGTGGGGACAGGGACGATCAGCCCCAGCATTTT.

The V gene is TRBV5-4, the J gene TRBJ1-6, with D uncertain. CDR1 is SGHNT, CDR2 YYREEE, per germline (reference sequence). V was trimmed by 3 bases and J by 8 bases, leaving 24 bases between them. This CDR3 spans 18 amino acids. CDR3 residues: CASSSRPLDPVADSPLHF. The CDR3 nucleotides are TGTGCCAGCAGCTCCCGACCCCTAGACCCCGTGGCCGATTCACCCCTCCACTTT. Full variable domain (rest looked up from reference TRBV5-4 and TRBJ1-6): ETGVTQSPTHLIKTRGQQVTLRCSSQSGHNTVSWYQQALGQGPQFIFQYYREEENGRGNFPPRFSGLQFPNYSSELNVNALELDDSALYLCASSSRPLDPVADSPLHFGNGTRLTVT.

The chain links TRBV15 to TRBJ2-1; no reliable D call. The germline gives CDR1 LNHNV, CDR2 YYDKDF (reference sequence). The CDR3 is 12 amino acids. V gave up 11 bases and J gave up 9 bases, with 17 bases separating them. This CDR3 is CASAPEGPEQFF. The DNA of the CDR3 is TGTGCCTCGGCCCCTGAAGGGCCTGAGCAGTTCTTC.

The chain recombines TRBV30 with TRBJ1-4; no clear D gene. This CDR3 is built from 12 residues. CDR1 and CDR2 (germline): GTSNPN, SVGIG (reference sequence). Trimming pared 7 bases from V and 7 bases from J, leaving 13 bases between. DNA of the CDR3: TGTGCCTCTAGTCGGCAGGCTGAAAAACTGTTTTTT. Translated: CASSRQAEKLFF.

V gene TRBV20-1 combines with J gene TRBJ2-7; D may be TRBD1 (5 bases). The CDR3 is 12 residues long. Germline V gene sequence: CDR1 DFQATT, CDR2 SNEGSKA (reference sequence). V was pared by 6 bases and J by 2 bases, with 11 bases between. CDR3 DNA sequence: TGCAGTGCACAGGACGCAACCTACGAGCAGTACTTC. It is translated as CSAQDATYEQYF.